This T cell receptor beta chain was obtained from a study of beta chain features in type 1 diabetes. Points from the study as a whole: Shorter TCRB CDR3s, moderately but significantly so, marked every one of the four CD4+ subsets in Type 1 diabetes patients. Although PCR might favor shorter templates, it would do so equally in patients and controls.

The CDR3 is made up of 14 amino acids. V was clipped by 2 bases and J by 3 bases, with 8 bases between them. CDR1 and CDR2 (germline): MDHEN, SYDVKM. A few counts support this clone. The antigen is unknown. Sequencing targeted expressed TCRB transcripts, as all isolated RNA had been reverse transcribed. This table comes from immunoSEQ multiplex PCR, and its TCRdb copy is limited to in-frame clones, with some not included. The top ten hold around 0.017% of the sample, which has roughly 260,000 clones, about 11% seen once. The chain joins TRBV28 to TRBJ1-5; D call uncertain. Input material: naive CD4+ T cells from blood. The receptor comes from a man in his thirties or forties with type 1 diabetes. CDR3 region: CASSLGQINQPQHF. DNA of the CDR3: TGTGCCAGCAGTTTAGGTCAGATCAATCAGCCCCAGCATTTT.